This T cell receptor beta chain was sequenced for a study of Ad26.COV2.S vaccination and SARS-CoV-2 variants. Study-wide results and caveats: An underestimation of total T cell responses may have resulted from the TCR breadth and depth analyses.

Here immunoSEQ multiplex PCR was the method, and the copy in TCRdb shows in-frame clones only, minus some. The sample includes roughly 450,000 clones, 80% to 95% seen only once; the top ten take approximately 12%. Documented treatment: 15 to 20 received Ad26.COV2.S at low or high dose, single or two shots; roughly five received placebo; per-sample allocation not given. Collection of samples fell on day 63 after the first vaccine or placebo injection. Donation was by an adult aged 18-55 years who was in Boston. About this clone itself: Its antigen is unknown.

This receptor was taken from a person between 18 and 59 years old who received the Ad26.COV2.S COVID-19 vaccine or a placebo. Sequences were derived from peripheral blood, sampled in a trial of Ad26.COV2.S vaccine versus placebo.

CDR3 region: CASSPGYSNQPQHF. The CDR3 DNA reads TGTGCCAGCAGCCCTGGATATAGCAATCAGCCCCAGCATTTT. This chain uses TRBV27 with TRBJ1-5; D gene uncertain. CDR1 MNHEY and CDR2 SMNVEV come from the germline V gene (reference sequence). V was shortened by 6 bases and J by 0 bases, with 9 bases between the two germline ends. The CDR3 runs 14 residues.